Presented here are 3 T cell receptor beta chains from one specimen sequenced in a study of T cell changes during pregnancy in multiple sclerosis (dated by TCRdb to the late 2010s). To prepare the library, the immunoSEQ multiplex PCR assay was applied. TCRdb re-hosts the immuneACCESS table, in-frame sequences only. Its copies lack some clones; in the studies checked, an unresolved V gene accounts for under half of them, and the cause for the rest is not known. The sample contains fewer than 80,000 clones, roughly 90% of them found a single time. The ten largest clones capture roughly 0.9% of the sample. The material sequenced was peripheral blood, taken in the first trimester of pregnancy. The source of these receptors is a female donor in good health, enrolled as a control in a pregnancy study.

The CDR3: CASSQTDTEAFF. The CDR3 DNA reads TGTGCCAGCAGTCAGACAGACACTGAAGCTTTCTTT. The chain combines TRBV6-5 with TRBJ1-1; weak D call: TRBD1 (5 bases). Germline V gene lookup returns CDR1 MNHEY and CDR2 SVGAGI. The V gene lost 5 bases and the J gene lost 3 bases, with 7 bases spanning the gap. The CDR3 sequence is 12 residues long.

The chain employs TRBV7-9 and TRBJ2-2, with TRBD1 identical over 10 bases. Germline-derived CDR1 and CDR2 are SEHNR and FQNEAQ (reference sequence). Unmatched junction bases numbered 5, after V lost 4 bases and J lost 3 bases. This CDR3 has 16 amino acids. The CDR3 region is CASSSSGTGDTGELFF. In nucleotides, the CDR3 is TGTGCCAGCAGCTCCTCCGGGACAGGGGACACCGGGGAGCTGTTTTTT.

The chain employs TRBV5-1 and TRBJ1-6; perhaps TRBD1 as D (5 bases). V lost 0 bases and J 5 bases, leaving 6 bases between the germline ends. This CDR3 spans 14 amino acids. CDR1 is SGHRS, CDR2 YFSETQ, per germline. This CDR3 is CASSLGRDNSPLHF. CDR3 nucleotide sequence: TGCGCCAGCAGCTTGGGCAGGGATAATTCACCCCTCCACTTT.